This T cell receptor (beta chain) was sequenced for a study of T-cell reconstitution after alpha-beta-depleted transplantation in children. Trimming at V came to 6 bases and at J to 8 bases, leaving 10 bases not matched to a gene. The CDR3 totals 14 residues. This clonotype was seen ten or more times. Library preparation (for TCRbeta) was performed with unique molecular identifiers. One entry per CDR3 protein results from TCRdb running MiXCR on the PCR reads. The table records a few hundred thousand distinct CDR3 sequences, 13% of them present only once. V usage is TRBV12-3 or TRBV12-4 and J usage is TRBJ2-5, with 9 bases aligning to TRBD2. This sequence originates from a male patient aged 10 to 17 who had a stem cell transplant for acute myeloid leukemia, so the T cells may come from the graft donor. Sample: PBMCs, mostly from graft donor cells, taken 360 days after TCRalphabeta/CD19-depleted stem cell transplant. The CDR3 spells CASRMTSGGATQYF. The CDR3, as DNA: TGTGCCAGCAGAATGACTAGCGGAGGAGCAACCCAGTACTTC.